Shown below are 27 T cell receptor beta chains from a single sample sequenced in a study of T cell responses to AZD1222 COVID-19 vaccine. Data came from immunoSEQ multiplex PCR; TCRdb stores just in-frame clones and leaves some out. The sample has about 190,000 clones, around 94% seen once; the top ten hold approximately 1.4%. The sequencing used peripheral blood, collected on day 0 of AZD1222 vaccination. The receptors were gathered from an adult in good health.

The chain employs TRBV27 and TRBJ2-7, with 7 bases that match TRBD2. Looked up from germline, CDR1 is MNHEY and CDR2 is SMNVEV (reference sequence). The CDR3 runs 14 residues. Trimming removed 7 bases from V and 6 bases from J; junction bases left unmatched: 12. In DNA, the CDR3 is TGTGCCAGCAAGGGCTGGGAGGGGACGGGCGAGCAGTACTTC. Residues: CASKGWEGTGEQYF.

The gene calls are TRBV25-1 and TRBJ2-7, with 13 nucleotides matching TRBD2. The CDR3 runs to 15 residues. V shed 6 bases, J shed 6 bases, and the junction held 8 bases outside the gene matches. Per germline, CDR1 MGHDK and CDR2 SYGVNS. The CDR3 is CASRTTSGGAREQYF. The CDR3 DNA sequence: TGTGCCAGCAGGACAACTAGCGGGGGGGCGCGCGAGCAGTACTTC.

The chain combines TRBV21-1 with TRBJ1-4. TRBV21-1 is classified as a pseudogene. The CDR3 sequence is 18 residues long. The CDR3 reads CASSPPRGVGATNEKLFF. The DNA for the CDR3 is TGTGCCAGCAGCCCCCCGCGGGGGGTGGGGGCAACTAATGAAAAACTGTTTTTT.

This chain connects TRBV5-1 to TRBJ1-4; 9 bases are a match to TRBD1. V lost 4 bases to trimming and J lost 7 bases; unmatched junction nucleotides: 8. In germline, CDR1 is SGHRS, CDR2 YFSETQ. The CDR3 runs to 15 residues. The CDR3 bases are TGCGCCAGCAGCCCCCCGGGACAGGGAGTTGAAAAACTGTTTTTT. It codes for CASSPPGQGVEKLFF.

This chain connects TRBV14 to TRBJ1-1; weak D call: TRBD1 (6 bases). Per the germline V gene, CDR1 is SGHDN and CDR2 is FVKESK. V was cut by 1 base and J by 4 bases, with 10 bases left in between. CDR3 length equals 14 residues. CDR3 protein: CASSQAGAGTEAFF. The CDR3 nucleotides are TGTGCCAGCAGCCAAGCAGGGGCGGGCACTGAAGCTTTCTTT.

V usage is TRBV11-2 and J usage is TRBJ1-4, with a possible D match to TRBD1 (5 bases). The CDR3 sequence is 14 residues long. Looked up from germline, CDR1 is SGHAT and CDR2 is FQNNGV. V lost 3 bases, J lost 3 bases, and 8 bases lay in between. CDR3 sequence: CASSFPGANEKLFF. For the CDR3, the DNA is TGTGCCAGCAGCTTCCCGGGGGCTAATGAAAAACTGTTTTTT.

The chain carries TRBV19 and TRBJ2-7; no definite D call. Trimming cost V 3 bases and J 6 bases, with 12 bases left between them. CDR3 length equals 13 residues. The germline V gene has CDR1 LNHDA and CDR2 SQIVND (reference sequence). CDR3 coding DNA: TGTGCCAGTAGTATTTTTACCTCGAGCGAGCAGTACTTC. It encodes CASSIFTSSEQYF.

This chain links TRBV7-9 with TRBJ2-5; D possibly matches TRBD1 or TRBD2 (5 bases each). Germline lookup yields CDR1 SEHNR and CDR2 FQNEAQ (reference sequence). The CDR3 length is 14 residues. V lost 5 bases to trimming and J lost 1 base, with 11 bases between them. CDR3 DNA: TGTGCCAGCAGCCCCGGGACGGCCCAAGAGACCCAGTACTTC. Amino acids: CASSPGTAQETQYF.

CDR3 DNA sequence: TGTGCCAGCAGCCCCCTAGGAGCGGGGGGACCCAATGAGCAGTTCTTC. Protein sequence: CASSPLGAGGPNEQFF. The V and J genes are TRBV14 and TRBJ2-1, with TRBD2 matching 9 bases. V shed 4 bases and J 6 bases; nucleotides not matched to a gene: 10. Germline assignment: CDR1 SGHDN and CDR2 FVKESK. The CDR3 contains 16 residues.

The gene calls are TRBV11-2 and TRBJ2-7; D may be TRBD1 (6 bases). V lost 0 bases and J 5 bases, leaving 14 bases between the germline ends. Germline V lookup: CDR1 SGHAT, CDR2 FQNNGV. The CDR3 contains 15 residues. In nucleotides, the CDR3 is TGTGCCAGCAGCTTAGACGTACAGGGTTCGCACGAGCAGTACTTC. This gives the protein CASSLDVQGSHEQYF.

This chain links TRBV5-5 with TRBJ1-3; D unresolved. Germline V gene data show CDR1 as SGHKS and CDR2 as YYEKEE (reference sequence). V was pared by 0 bases and J by 0 bases, with 13 bases between. This CDR3 is built from 17 residues. The CDR3 DNA reads TGTGCCAGCAGCTTGGACTCCCTTATCATCTCTGGAAACACCATATATTTT. It codes for CASSLDSLIISGNTIYF.

The rearrangement joins TRBV6-6 to TRBJ1-6; 7 positions agree with TRBD1. Trimming removed 6 bases from V and 9 bases from J; junction bases left unmatched: 14. CDR1 and CDR2 from the germline V gene are MNHNY and SVGAGI (reference sequence). The CDR3 is made up of 16 amino acids. The CDR3 loop is CASRSQGGAGGSPLHF. CDR3 coding DNA: TGTGCCAGCAGAAGTCAGGGGGGGGCGGGAGGTTCACCCCTCCACTTT.

CDR3 DNA sequence: TGTGCCTGGACCCGGGACTTTCAAGAGACCCAGTACTTC. It translates to CAWTRDFQETQYF. J is TRBJ2-5 and V is TRBV30; maybe TRBD2 (6 bases). The V and J ends lost 4 bases and 2 bases respectively, with 11 bases between them. CDR3 length: 13 residues. CDR1 and CDR2 (germline): GTSNPN, SVGIG (reference sequence).

The rearrangement joins TRBV11-2 to TRBJ1-3, with D perhaps matching TRBD1 (5 bases). Trimming stripped 5 bases from V and 2 bases from J, with 13 bases between. Per the germline V gene, CDR1 is SGHAT and CDR2 is FQNNGV. This CDR3 has 15 residues. This CDR3 reads CASSPGSWAGNTIYF. In DNA form, the CDR3 reads TGTGCCAGCAGCCCAGGGTCCTGGGCTGGAAACACCATATATTTT.

This chain uses TRBV5-1 with TRBJ1-1, with 9 bases matching TRBD1. This CDR3 has 16 amino acids. Germline V lookup: CDR1 SGHRS, CDR2 YFSETQ. The junction had 6 bases not matched to a gene; V was cut back by 0 bases and J by 3 bases. The CDR3 nucleotides are TGCGCCAGCAGCTTGGGAGGGACAGGGTGGTACACTGAAGCTTTCTTT. It specifies CASSLGGTGWYTEAFF.

V is TRBV5-1 and J is TRBJ1-2; 10 positions agree with TRBD1. This CDR3 is built from 15 residues. V lost 3 bases to trimming and J lost 6 bases; unmatched junction nucleotides: 8. Germline CDR1 is SGHRS and CDR2 is YFSETQ. CDR3 nucleotide sequence: TGCGCCAGCAGCTCGAATGGACAGGGGGTGGATGGCTACACCTTC. Amino acids: CASSSNGQGVDGYTF.

The V and J genes are TRBV6-5 and TRBJ1-5; D ambiguous. The CDR3 spans 13 residues. In germline, CDR1 is MNHEY, CDR2 SVGAGI. V lost 5 bases, J lost 2 bases, and 7 bases lay in between. The CDR3 nucleotides are TGTGCCAGCAGTAGGCAGGGCAATCAGCCCCAGCATTTT. Protein product: CASSRQGNQPQHF.

This CDR3 reads CASSTPGSLNEKLFF. The CDR3 region has the DNA TGTGCCAGCAGCACGCCAGGGAGTCTTAATGAAAAACTGTTTTTT. The chain couples TRBV28 to TRBJ1-4; possibly TRBD1 for D (5 bases). Trimming stripped 6 bases from V and 4 bases from J, with 15 bases between. This CDR3 has 15 residues. The germline gives CDR1 MDHEN, CDR2 SYDVKM. Full variable domain (rest looked up from reference TRBV28 and TRBJ1-4): DVKVTQSSRYLVKRTGEKVFLECVQDMDHENMFWYRQDPGLGLRLIYFSYDVKMKEKGDIPEGYSVSREKKERFSLILESASTNQTSMYLCASSTPGSLNEKLFFGSGTQLSVL.

This rearrangement joins TRBV11-2 to TRBJ1-1; D may be TRBD1 (6 bases). Looked up from germline, CDR1 is SGHAT and CDR2 is FQNNGV. The CDR3 contains 14 residues. The ends were cut back, 4 bases at V and 1 base at J, with 10 bases in the middle. Written as DNA, the CDR3 is TGTGCCAGCAGCTGGAAGGACAGGAACACTGAAGCTTTCTTT. Residues: CASSWKDRNTEAFF.

This rearrangement joins TRBV5-6 to TRBJ1-1, with D possibly TRBD1 on 6 matching bases. The CDR3 contains 15 residues. Germline values: CDR1 SGHDT, CDR2 YYEEEE. V shed 0 bases and J shed 4 bases, with 13 bases lying between them. Written as DNA, the CDR3 is TGTGCCAGCAGCTTGGAGTTGGGAGGGGGCACTGAAGCTTTCTTT. Amino acid sequence: CASSLELGGGTEAFF.

The CDR3 loop is CASSYNGQSEAFF. The CDR3 DNA is TGTGCCAGCAGTTACAATGGACAGTCTGAAGCTTTCTTT. J is TRBJ1-1 and V is TRBV6-5; D might be TRBD1 (6 bases). The germline gives CDR1 MNHEY, CDR2 SVGAGI. The V end was cut by 2 bases, the J end by 6 bases, with 10 bases between. The CDR3 contains 13 residues.

This clone turned up a few times. The V call is TRBV7-2, the J call TRBJ2-1; 8 nucleotides align to TRBD2. The length of the CDR3 is 14 residues. V shed 5 bases and J 5 bases; nucleotides not matched to a gene: 5. The germline V gene has CDR1 SGHTA and CDR2 FQGNSA. The CDR3 is CASSIRSGDNEQFF. The CDR3 DNA sequence: TGTGCCAGCAGCATCCGTAGCGGGGACAATGAGCAGTTCTTC.

The chain uses TRBV9 and TRBJ2-7; 14 bases align to TRBD2. CDR3 size: 16 residues. CDR1 is SGDLS and CDR2 is YYNGEE in the germline V gene. The V gene end was trimmed by 0 bases and the J gene end by 11 bases; junction bases not matched to a gene: 10. CDR3 DNA: TGTGCCAGCAGCGTAGCTGGGGGACTAGCGGGGGACCCAAAGTACTTC. The encoded protein is CASSVAGGLAGDPKYF.

The chain's CDR3 is CASSQDHSPGPIGYTF. CDR3 coding DNA: TGCGCCAGCAGCCAAGACCACTCCCCAGGGCCTATCGGCTACACCTTC. The V and J genes are TRBV4-3 and TRBJ1-2, with TRBD1 as a possible D gene (5 bases). The CDR3 runs 16 residues. Germline V gene sequence: CDR1 LGHNA, CDR2 YSLEER. Trimming pared 0 bases from V and 8 bases from J, leaving 19 bases between.

CDR3 sequence reads: CASSERTGIGYTF. In DNA, the CDR3 is TGTGCCAGCAGTGAACGGACAGGGATTGGCTACACCTTC. The V call is TRBV12-3 or TRBV12-4, the J call TRBJ1-2, with 8 nucleotides matching TRBD1. After removal of 5 bases from V and 7 bases from J, the junction contained 6 bases not matched to a gene. This CDR3 region has 13 residues.

This clone was seen just once. CDR3 amino acids: CASSYTTGTYEQYF. The CDR3 coding sequence is TGTGCCAGCAGCTACACGACAGGGACCTACGAGCAGTACTTC. J is TRBJ2-7 and V is TRBV11-2, with 7 bases matching TRBD1. V lost 4 bases and J lost 2; bases outside the gene matches: 5. The CDR3 is made up of 14 amino acids. Germline V gene data show CDR1 as SGHAT and CDR2 as FQNNGV.

This clone was seen once. V and J are TRBV5-1 and TRBJ2-1, with 9 positions matching TRBD2. The CDR3 covers 14 residues. Per the germline V gene, CDR1 is SGHRS and CDR2 is YFSETQ. The V segment lost 6 bases and the J segment 12 bases; nucleotides outside the gene matches: 13. The CDR3 DNA sequence: TGCGCCAGCATGACTGGCCTAGCGGGGTCAAGGCAGTTCTTC. Encoded protein: CASMTGLAGSRQFF.